This TCR beta chain was captured in a study of T cell changes during pregnancy in multiple sclerosis. Data came from immunoSEQ multiplex PCR; TCRdb stores just in-frame clones and leaves some out. The sample has roughly 70,000 clones, 85% to 95% seen once; the top ten hold approximately 2.4%. Per the germline V gene, CDR1 is MDHEN and CDR2 is SYDVKM. With 3 bases removed from V and 2 bases from J, the gap between germline ends came to 23 bases. CDR3 size: 18 residues. The chain employs TRBV28 and TRBJ2-7; the D gene is possibly TRBD2 (5 bases). The sequence came from a female donor with multiple sclerosis, enrolled in a pregnancy study. Sequenced here: peripheral blood, sampled before pregnancy. CDR3 nucleotide sequence: TGTGCCAGCAGTTTTCCCCAGAGGGATCCCCTTTCCCCCTACGAGCAGTACTTC. It translates to CASSFPQRDPLSPYEQYF.